This is a list of T cell receptor beta chains from one sample in a study of blood T cell repertoires in COVID-19. Sequenced by immunoSEQ multiplex PCR; TCRdb stores in-frame clones only, minus some. This table has over 100,000 clones, roughly 80% appearing once. Sequencing used peripheral blood. These receptors all stem from a woman aged 80 or over with active or convalescent COVID-19. Each CDR3 is given with its conserved first and last residue. Each record gives: V gene, J gene, D gene, clone size, CDR3 protein, CDR3 DNA. A D gene is named only where the DNA matches it firmly. Not every row has a clone size; where given, it reads once, few, many or a size class.

>TRBV6-2/TRBV6-3|TRBJ2-7|-|-
CASSYALPGYPSYEQYF
TGTGCCAGCAGTTACGCCCTCCCAGGGTACCCCTCCTACGAGCAGTACTTC
>TRBV6-4|TRBJ1-6|-|once
CASSDSGGGLHF
TGTGCCAGCAGTGACTCTGGAGGAGGTCTCCACTTT
>TRBV18|TRBJ1-3|-|-
CASSPGATDTNTIYF
TGTGCCAGCTCACCGGGTGCGACAGACACAAACACCATATATTTT
>TRBV6-5|TRBJ1-6|-|-
CASLTGNNSPLHF
TGTGCCAGCCTCACAGGGAATAATTCACCCCTCCACTTT
>TRBV6-5|TRBJ2-1|-|-
CASSYAGNEQFF
TGTGCCAGCAGTTATGCGGGCAATGAGCAGTTCTTC
>TRBV4-1|TRBJ2-1|TRBD2|-
CASSRGLAGGWDEQFF
TGCGCCAGCAGCCGCGGGTTAGCGGGGGGGTGGGATGAGCAGTTCTTC
>TRBV6-4|TRBJ1-5|-|-
CASRNSGALQPQHF
TGTGCCAGCAGGAATTCAGGGGCGTTACAGCCCCAGCATTTT
>TRBV27|TRBJ2-7|TRBD2|-
CASSLGGENSYEQYF
TGTGCCAGCAGTTTGGGGGGGGAGAACAGCTACGAGCAGTACTTC
>TRBV2|TRBJ1-2|-|-
CASSERSYGYTF
TGTGCCAGCAGTGAGCGGAGCTATGGCTACACCTTC
>TRBV7-2|TRBJ2-5|TRBD2|-
CASSLAGTSGETQYF
TGTGCCAGCAGCTTAGCCGGGACTAGCGGAGAGACCCAGTACTTC
>TRBV4-2|TRBJ1-6|TRBD1|-
CASSPRTGSSYNSPLHF
TGTGCCAGCAGCCCGAGGACAGGGAGCTCCTATAATTCACCCCTCCACTTT
>TRBV6-2/TRBV6-3|TRBJ1-1|-|few
CASSEQGLTAEAFF
TGTGCCAGCAGTGAGCAGGGGCTGACGGCTGAAGCTTTCTTT
>TRBV2|TRBJ1-3|-|-
CASKGPGNTIYF
TGTGCCAGCAAGGGGCCGGGAAACACCATATATTTT
>TRBV19|TRBJ2-5|TRBD1|-
CARPGQEKETQYF
TGTGCCAGGCCGGGACAGGAGAAAGAGACCCAGTACTTC
>TRBV18|TRBJ2-5|TRBD2|-
CASSPNLEYGRDLRETQYF
TGTGCCAGCTCACCAAACCTCGAATACGGGAGGGATTTAAGAGAGACCCAGTACTTC
>TRBV19|TRBJ2-7|TRBD1|-
CASSMGGQVSSYEQYF
TGTGCCAGTAGTATGGGTGGACAGGTTTCGTCCTACGAGCAGTACTTC
>TRBV5-1|TRBJ1-2|-|-
CASSDSGRTGDGYTF
TGCGCCAGCAGCGACTCGGGACGGACGGGGGATGGCTACACCTTC
>TRBV28|TRBJ2-7|TRBD1|-
CASSPPGTGRDEQYF
TGTGCCAGCAGTCCGCCCGGGACAGGGCGGGACGAGCAGTACTTC
>TRBV5-1|TRBJ2-3|-|-
CASSLGQSTDTQYF
TGCGCCAGCAGCTTGGGGCAAAGCACAGATACGCAGTATTTT
>TRBV24-1|TRBJ2-2|TRBD1|-
CATSETGTGKTGELFF
TGTGCCACCAGTGAGACCGGGACAGGGAAGACCGGGGAGCTGTTTTTT
>TRBV29-1|TRBJ1-5|TRBD1|-
CSVVQGDQPQHF
TGCAGCGTTGTCCAGGGGGATCAGCCCCAGCATTTT
>TRBV27|TRBJ2-7|-|-
CASSLRVPLTQWYF
TGTGCCAGCAGTCTCCGGGTTCCCCTAACGCAGTGGTACTTC
>TRBV18|TRBJ2-3|TRBD1|-
CASSPSGQGLITDTQYF
TGTGCCAGCTCACCATCGGGACAGGGGTTGATCACAGATACGCAGTATTTT
>TRBV24-1|TRBJ2-3|-|-
CATASGDTQYF
TGTGCCACCGCCTCGGGAGATACGCAGTATTTT
>TRBV5-1|TRBJ2-1|-|-
CASSSVERDEQFF
TGCGCCAGCAGCTCGGTCGAGCGGGATGAGCAGTTCTTC
>TRBV5-5|TRBJ1-2|TRBD1|-
CASSPGTVGALYGYTF
TGTGCCAGCAGCCCTGGGACAGTCGGTGCCCTCTATGGCTACACCTTC
>TRBV30|TRBJ2-1|-|-
CAGALLTLYNEQFF
TGTGCCGGAGCCCTATTGACTTTATACAATGAGCAGTTCTTC
>TRBV2|TRBJ2-7|TRBD2|few
CASKGLGYEQYF
TGTGCCAGCAAGGGACTAGGGTACGAGCAGTACTTC
>TRBV10-3|TRBJ1-1|-|few
CAIRGTMNTEAFF
TGTGCCATCAGAGGGACAATGAACACTGAAGCTTTCTTT
>TRBV11-2|TRBJ1-3|-|-
CASSQEGGVGNTIYF
TGTGCCAGCAGCCAAGAAGGGGGGGTAGGAAACACCATATATTTT
>TRBV6-2/TRBV6-3|TRBJ1-2|TRBD1|-
CASSRAGQGAGYTF
TGTGCCAGCAGTCGCGCGGGACAGGGAGCCGGCTACACCTTC
>TRBV6-2/TRBV6-3|TRBJ2-5|TRBD2|-
CASSYPPGLARRAPKETQYF
TGTGCCAGCAGTTACCCTCCGGGACTAGCAAGACGAGCCCCTAAGGAGACCCAGTACTTC
>TRBV18|TRBJ2-1|-|-
CASSPKRELVNEQFF
TGTGCCAGCTCACCAAAACGGGAGTTGGTGAATGAGCAGTTCTTC
>TRBV19|TRBJ1-2|-|-
CASSASGRPNYGYTF
TGTGCCAGTAGTGCCTCAGGGAGGCCTAACTATGGCTACACCTTC
>TRBV27|TRBJ1-1|TRBD1|-
CASSPSFGTGNTEAFF
TGTGCCAGCAGTCCCTCATTCGGGACAGGTAATACTGAAGCTTTCTTT
>TRBV30|TRBJ2-7|TRBD2|-
CAWSSTSVALEQYF
TGTGCCTGGAGTTCGACTAGCGTCGCTCTCGAGCAGTACTTC
>TRBV30|TRBJ1-1|-|few
CAWSGRPSAGKTEAFF
TGTGCCTGGAGTGGGCGTCCGTCGGCAGGCAAAACTGAAGCTTTCTTT
>TRBV30|TRBJ1-5|-|few
CAWSLDGNQPQHF
TGTGCCTGGTCTCTAGACGGCAATCAGCCCCAGCATTTT
>TRBV29-1|TRBJ2-5|-|-
CSVDRGGETQYF
TGCAGCGTTGACAGGGGAGGGGAGACCCAGTACTTC
>TRBV9|TRBJ1-3|-|-
CASSRLNSGNTIYF
TGTGCCAGCAGTCGACTGAACTCTGGAAACACCATATATTTT
>TRBV29-1|TRBJ2-3|TRBD2|-
CSVTIAGGSTDTQYF
TGCAGCGTCACTATAGCGGGAGGTAGCACAGATACGCAGTATTTT
>TRBV6-1|TRBJ1-1|-|-
CASSEHNTEAFF
TGTGCCAGCAGTGAACATAACACTGAAGCTTTCTTT
>TRBV14|TRBJ2-5|-|-
CASSEAGTLLETQYF
TGTGCCAGCAGCGAGGCAGGGACTTTGTTAGAGACCCAGTACTTC
>TRBV11-3|TRBJ2-7|TRBD1|-
CASSFDRDYEQYF
TGTGCCAGCAGCTTCGACAGGGACTACGAGCAGTACTTC
>TRBV5-4|TRBJ1-1|-|-
CASGFQRGRIAFF
TGTGCCAGCGGATTCCAGCGGGGGCGAATAGCTTTCTTT
>TRBV6-1|TRBJ1-3|TRBD1|-
CASSEAGQGHTIYF
TGTGCCAGCAGTGAAGCGGGACAGGGACACACCATATATTTT